The present T cell receptor beta chain was sequenced within a study of human T cells and chemical hapten exposure. Study information: TCR yields per sample varied mostly from small pooled library volume differences.

This clonotype appeared a few times. The antigen remains undetermined. The CDR3 has 14 amino acids. V was pared by 2 bases and J by 9 bases, with 16 bases between. Germline V gene lookup returns CDR1 MNHNS and CDR2 SASEGT. Study-wide points: While controls formed fewer of them, expanded TCRs formed significantly more large CDR3 similarity clusters. A positive correlation with patch test score was shown by PT1 expanded TCR counts.

TCRdb itself ran the RACE reads through MiXCR, one entry per CDR3 protein. The sample carries a few hundred thousand distinct CDR3 sequences, under 6.5% recorded once. Noted time point: patch test 2, 6 weeks after DPC sensitization. Treatment specified: therapeutic diphenylcyclopropenone sensitization with weekly scalp DPC. The study extracted total RNA from unfractionated whole blood. This TCR was recovered from a woman aged 18-29 years with alopecia areata. Some clones in this sample may be carry-over from other donors' samples. The chain recombines TRBV6-1 with TRBJ1-1, with D hard to call. The sequenced sample was whole blood, obtained in connection with sensitization to the hapten diphenylcyclopropenone (DPC). This CDR3 is CASSEIVQSPQAFF. DNA for the CDR3: TGTGCCAGCAGTGAAATTGTACAGAGCCCCCAAGCTTTCTTT.